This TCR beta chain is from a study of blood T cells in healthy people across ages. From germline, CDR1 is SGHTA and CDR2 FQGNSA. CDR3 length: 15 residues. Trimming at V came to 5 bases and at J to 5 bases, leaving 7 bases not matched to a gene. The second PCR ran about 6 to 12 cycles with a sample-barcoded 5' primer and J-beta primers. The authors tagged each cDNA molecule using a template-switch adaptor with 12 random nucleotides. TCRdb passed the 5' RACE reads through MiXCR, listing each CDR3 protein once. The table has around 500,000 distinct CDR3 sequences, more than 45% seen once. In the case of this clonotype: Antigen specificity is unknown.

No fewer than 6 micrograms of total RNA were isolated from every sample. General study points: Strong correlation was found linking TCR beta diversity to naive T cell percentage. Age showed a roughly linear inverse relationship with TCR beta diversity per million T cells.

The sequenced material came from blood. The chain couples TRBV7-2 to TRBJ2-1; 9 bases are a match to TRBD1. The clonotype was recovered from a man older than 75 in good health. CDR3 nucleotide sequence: TGTGCCAGCAGCCCCGGACAGGGGCCTGACAATGAGCAGTTCTTC. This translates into CASSPGQGPDNEQFF.